These T cell receptor beta chains were read from a single sample in a study of shared clonotypes between healthy human individuals. Profiled with immunoSEQ multiplex PCR; TCRdb holds only in-frame clones, not every one. The sample comprises around 550,000 clones, almost 97% of which are singletons, and 0.06% rests with the top ten. Sequencing was performed on naive CD4+ T cells sorted from blood. The receptor source for this set is a woman aged 25 to 39 in good health. The CDR3 runs from the conserved cysteine through the conserved F or W. A D gene is named only where the DNA matches it firmly. Not every row has a clone size; where given, it reads once, few, many or a size class.

TRBV30,TRBJ1-1,few,.,CAWSGGYWTEAFF,TGTGCCTGGAGTGGAGGGTATTGGACTGAAGCTTTCTTT
TRBV27,TRBJ1-2,.,TRBD1,CASSLQGAWGGYTF,TGTGCCAGCAGTTTACAGGGGGCTTGGGGTGGCTACACCTTC
TRBV11-3,TRBJ1-1,.,.,CASSSSRNTEAFF,TGTGCCAGCAGCTCCTCGAGGAACACTGAAGCTTTCTTT
TRBV19,TRBJ2-1,.,TRBD2,CASRASGSYNEQFF,TGTGCCAGTAGGGCTAGCGGGAGTTACAATGAGCAGTTCTTC
TRBV18,TRBJ1-1,.,TRBD1,CASSLNRDRGLNTEAFF,TGTGCCAGCTCACTAAACCGGGACAGAGGATTGAACACTGAAGCTTTCTTT
TRBV7-6,TRBJ2-2,.,.,CASSLNTGELFF,TGTGCCAGCAGCTTAAACACCGGGGAGCTGTTTTTT
TRBV6-5,TRBJ2-7,.,TRBD2,CASSYSTSGRWYEQYF,TGTGCCAGCAGTTACTCGACTAGCGGGAGGTGGTACGAGCAGTACTTC
TRBV19,TRBJ1-5,.,.,CASSGLYRTGGGQPQHF,TGTGCCAGTAGCGGTTTATATAGGACCGGAGGAGGTCAGCCCCAGCATTTT
TRBV30,TRBJ2-7,.,TRBD1,CAWGQDIFGEQYF,TGTGCCTGGGGACAGGACATCTTCGGCGAGCAGTACTTC
TRBV5-1,TRBJ2-3,once,TRBD2,CASSLERDTDTQYF,TGCGCCAGCAGCTTGGAGCGGGATACAGATACGCAGTATTTT
TRBV18,TRBJ2-5,.,.,CASSPLRMPQYF,TGTGCCAGCTCACCACTTAGGATGCCGCAGTACTTC
TRBV5-4,TRBJ2-7,.,.,CASSPNVMGAGEQYF,TGTGCCAGCAGCCCTAACGTTATGGGGGCAGGGGAGCAGTACTTC
TRBV2,TRBJ1-1,.,.,CASSGTMPRDTEAFF,TGTGCCAGCAGTGGGACAATGCCAAGGGACACTGAAGCTTTCTTT
TRBV2,TRBJ1-1,few,.,CASSEFGNEAFF,TGTGCCAGCAGTGAATTTGGAAATGAAGCTTTCTTT
TRBV5-1,TRBJ2-1,.,TRBD2,CASSLTLAVPYNEQFF,TGCGCCAGCAGCTTGACCCTAGCGGTTCCCTACAATGAGCAGTTCTTC
TRBV4-2,TRBJ2-3,.,TRBD2,CASSQTSGRTDTQYF,TGTGCCAGCAGCCAAACTAGCGGGAGGACAGATACGCAGTATTTT
TRBV5-1,TRBJ2-7,.,.,CASSLGLRTYEQYF,TGCGCCAGCAGCTTGGGACTGCGTACCTACGAGCAGTACTTC
TRBV5-1,TRBJ2-7,once,TRBD1,CASSLDRGKAEQYF,TGCGCCAGCAGCTTGGACAGGGGAAAGGCCGAGCAGTACTTC
TRBV7-8,TRBJ2-1,.,.,CASSLVEGPSSYNEQFF,TGTGCCAGCAGCTTAGTGGAGGGGCCAAGCTCCTACAATGAGCAGTTCTTC
TRBV27,TRBJ2-1,.,TRBD2,CASSSRLAGTYNEQFF,TGTGCCAGCAGTTCGCGACTAGCGGGAACTTACAATGAGCAGTTCTTC
TRBV11-2,TRBJ2-3,.,TRBD1,CASSTGQGSTDTQYF,TGTGCCAGCAGCACGGGACAGGGAAGCACAGATACGCAGTATTTT
TRBV6-9,TRBJ2-7,.,TRBD1,CASRTGVEQYF,TGTGCCAGCAGGACAGGGGTCGAGCAGTACTTC
TRBV5-6,TRBJ1-6,.,.,CASSSGFRGSYNSPLHF,TGTGCCAGCAGCTCAGGGTTTCGGGGCTCCTATAATTCACCCCTCCACTTT
TRBV10-3,TRBJ1-2,.,.,CAIKGTLSNYGYTF,TGTGCCATCAAGGGGACCCTCTCCAACTATGGCTACACCTTC